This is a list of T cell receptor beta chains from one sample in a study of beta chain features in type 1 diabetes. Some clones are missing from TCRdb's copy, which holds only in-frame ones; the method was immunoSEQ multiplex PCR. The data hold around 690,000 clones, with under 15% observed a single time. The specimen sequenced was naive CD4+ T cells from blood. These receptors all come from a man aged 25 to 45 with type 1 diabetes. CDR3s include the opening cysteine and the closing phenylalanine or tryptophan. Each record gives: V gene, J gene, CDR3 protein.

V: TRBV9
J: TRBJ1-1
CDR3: CASSALTGTEAFF

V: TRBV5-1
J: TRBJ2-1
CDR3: CASRVGSSYNEQFF

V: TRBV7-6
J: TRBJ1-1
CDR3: CASSLAGQANTEAFF

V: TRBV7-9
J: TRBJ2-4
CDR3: CASSLASNRNIQYF

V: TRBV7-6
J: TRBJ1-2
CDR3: CASSLGIGSNYGYTF

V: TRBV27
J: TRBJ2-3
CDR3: CATGGIAPSTDTQYF

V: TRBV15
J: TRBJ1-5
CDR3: CATSGAGLLFGGQPQHF

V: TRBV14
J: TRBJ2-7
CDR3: CASSPNIRLEQYF

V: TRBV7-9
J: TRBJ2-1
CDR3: CASRHDVTVEQFF

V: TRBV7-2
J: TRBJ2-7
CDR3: CASSLGQVRGDRYF

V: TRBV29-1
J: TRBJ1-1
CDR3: CSVPGQPLNTEAFF

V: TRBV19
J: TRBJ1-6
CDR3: CASSIGTASPLHF

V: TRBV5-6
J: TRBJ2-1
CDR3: CASLGGNEQFF

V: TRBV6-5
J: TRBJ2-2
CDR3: CASSYSPGPRTGELFF

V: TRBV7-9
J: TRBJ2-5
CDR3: CASSLVPGVRQETQYF

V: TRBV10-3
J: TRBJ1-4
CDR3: CAISVSGSEKLFF

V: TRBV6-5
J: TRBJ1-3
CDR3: CASSRTRGGNTIYF

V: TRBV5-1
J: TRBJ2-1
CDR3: CASSRRRASGGQTNNEQFF

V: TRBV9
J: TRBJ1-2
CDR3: CASSAQGNYGYTF

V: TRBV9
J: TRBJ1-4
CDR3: CASSVAGSGQGNPTNEKLFF

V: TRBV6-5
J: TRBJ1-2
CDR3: CASSYSGQGQYGYTF

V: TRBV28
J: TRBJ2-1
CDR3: CASSTHGYNEQFF

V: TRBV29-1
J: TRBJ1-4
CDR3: CSVTLTGEKLFF

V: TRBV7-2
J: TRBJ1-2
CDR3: CASSPRTGNNYGYTF

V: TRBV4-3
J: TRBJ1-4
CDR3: CASSQDQFRELFF

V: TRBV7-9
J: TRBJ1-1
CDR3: CASSPPGVYEAFF

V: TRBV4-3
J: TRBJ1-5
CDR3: CASSPTWGGNQPQHF

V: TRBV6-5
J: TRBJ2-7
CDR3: CASRSTGAYEQYF